The clone carrying this TCR beta chain showed up many times. V lost 4 bases, J lost 7 bases, and 4 bases stayed unmatched. Germline V CDR1 and CDR2: ENHRY, SYGVKD. The CDR3 is 14 amino acids. Preparation of the TCRbeta library was carried out with unique molecular identifiers. Using its own MiXCR run on the PCR reads, TCRdb lists one record per CDR3 protein. The table lists about 230,000 distinct CDR3 sequences, about 12% of them singletons, with about 2.6% in the top ten. The data are from a study of T-cell reconstitution after alpha-beta-depleted transplantation in children. The receptor comes from a human donor who donated a stem cell graft to a child with acute lymphoblastic leukemia. This sample comprised PBMCs from the stem cell graft donor, obtained from the stem cell graft. This chain uses TRBV10-3 with TRBJ1-4, with 9 bases that match TRBD1. CDR3 sequence (DNA): TGTGCCATCAGTGGGACAGGGGACGGTGAAAAACTGTTTTTT. This codes for CAISGTGDGEKLFF.